Included here is one TCR beta chain sequence, with context. PCR used 60 Vbeta primers and 13 Jbeta primers. Assay: immunoSEQ multiplex PCR; the TCRdb copy retains only in-frame clones and omits some. The sample contains approximately 150,000 clones, more than 65% of which appear only once. The data were obtained in a study of cytomegalovirus exposure and HLA in healthy donors. The V and J ends lost 0 bases and 5 bases, in that order; junction bases with no gene match: 10. This CDR3 spans 19 amino acids. Germline loops: CDR1 SGDLS, CDR2 YYNGEE. The TCR comes from a man aged 25 to 40 in good health and CMV-seronegative. The chain recombines TRBV9 with TRBJ2-2, with TRBD2 matching 13 bases. The sequenced material came from PBMCs. CDR3 residues: CASSVVDTSGRARTGELFF. The CDR3, as DNA: TGTGCCAGCAGCGTAGTCGACACTAGCGGGAGGGCGAGGACCGGGGAGCTGTTTTTT.